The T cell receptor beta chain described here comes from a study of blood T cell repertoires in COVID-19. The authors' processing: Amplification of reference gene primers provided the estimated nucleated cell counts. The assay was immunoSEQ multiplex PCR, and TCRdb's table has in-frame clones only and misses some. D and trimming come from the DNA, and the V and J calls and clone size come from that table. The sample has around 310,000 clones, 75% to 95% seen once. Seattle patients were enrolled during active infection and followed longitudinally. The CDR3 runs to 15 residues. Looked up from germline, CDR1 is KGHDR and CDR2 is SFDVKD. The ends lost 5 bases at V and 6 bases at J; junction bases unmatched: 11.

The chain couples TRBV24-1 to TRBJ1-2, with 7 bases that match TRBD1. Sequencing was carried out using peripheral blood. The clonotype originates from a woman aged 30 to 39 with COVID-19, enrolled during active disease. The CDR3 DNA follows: TGTGCCACCAGTGTGCCCGGCGGGACAGATGATGGCTACACCTTC. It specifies CATSVPGGTDDGYTF.